These 19 T cell receptor beta chains came from one sample sequenced in a study of blood T cell repertoires in COVID-19. Libraries were prepared by immunoSEQ multiplex PCR; TCRdb keeps only in-frame clonotypes and omits some of them. Of some 93,000 clones in the sample, around nine tenths were seen once. The sample comprised peripheral blood. These receptor sequences come from a man aged 45-65 years with acute or convalescent COVID-19.

This clone has a handful of counts. Written as DNA, the CDR3 is TGTGCCAGCAGCTCTCCCGTGGAGGGAGTGGCTGAGCAGTTCTTC. This gives the protein CASSSPVEGVAEQFF. V usage is TRBV11-3 and J usage is TRBJ2-1; tentatively, D is TRBD2 (6 bases). The CDR3 is 15 amino acids. In germline, CDR1 is SGHNT, CDR2 YENEEA. V gave up 4 bases and J gave up 9 bases, with 19 bases separating them.

The chain recombines TRBV11-2 with TRBJ2-5, with D perhaps TRBD1 (7 bases). This CDR3 is built from 12 residues. V lost 7 bases and J 9 bases, leaving 15 bases between the germline ends. Germline CDR1 is SGHAT and CDR2 is FQNNGV. The CDR3 nucleotides are TGTGCCAGCACCAACGGAGGGGGCGCCCAGTACTTC. Amino acid sequence: CASTNGGGAQYF.

The chain employs TRBV3-1 (or the pseudogene TRBV3-2) and TRBJ2-7, with TRBD2 identical over 7 bases. The CDR3 sequence is 13 residues long. Germline loops: CDR1 LGHDT, CDR2 YNNKEL (reference sequence). Trimming took 3 bases from V and 3 from J; bases not matched to a gene: 2. As DNA, the CDR3 is TGTGCCAGCAGCCAGACTAGCCTCTACGAGCAGTACTTC. It translates to CASSQTSLYEQYF.

The gene calls are TRBV7-8 and TRBJ2-3; the D gene is possibly TRBD2 (5 bases). The CDR3 has 15 residues. CDR1 and CDR2 from the germline V gene are SGHVS and FQNEAQ. V lost 5 bases, J lost 0 bases, and 12 bases lay in between. As DNA, the CDR3 is TGTGCCAGCAGCAGGCGCGGGTCTAGCACAGATACGCAGTATTTT. Protein product: CASSRRGSSTDTQYF.

This chain links TRBV19 with TRBJ2-2, with a weak D call TRBD2 (5 bases). Per the germline V gene, CDR1 is LNHDA and CDR2 is SQIVND (reference sequence). The CDR3 is 12 residues long. The V end lost 7 bases, the J end lost 7 bases, and 10 bases lay between the germline ends. Here the CDR3 DNA reads TGTGCCAGTATGAGGGATAACGGGGAGCTGTTTTTT. Translating it yields CASMRDNGELFF.

This chain joins TRBV5-4 and TRBJ1-2; a possible D gene is TRBD1 (5 bases). CDR1 and CDR2 (germline): SGHNT, YYREEE (reference sequence). CDR3 length equals 14 residues. The V end was cut by 9 bases, the J end by 2 bases, with 17 bases between. Here the CDR3 DNA reads TGTGCCACCACCCCAGGGCAGATCAACTATGGCTACACCTTC. Translation gives CATTPGQINYGYTF.

This clone was seen once. J is TRBJ2-1 and V is TRBV27; 8 positions agree with TRBD2. CDR3 length equals 14 residues. V dropped 4 bases and J dropped 6; count of bases not matched to a gene: 5. In germline, CDR1 is MNHEY, CDR2 SMNVEV (reference sequence). CDR3 loop: CASSSGLEANEQFF. CDR3 nucleotides: TGTGCCAGCAGTTCGGGACTAGAGGCCAATGAGCAGTTCTTC.

J is TRBJ1-2 and V is TRBV11-3; the match to TRBD1 covers 9 bases. With V trimmed by 4 bases and J by 4 bases, 7 bases remained unmatched. The germline gives CDR1 SGHNT, CDR2 YENEEA. This CDR3 has 15 residues. DNA of the CDR3: TGTGCCAGCAGCTCACAGGGGGCAAGGAGCTATGGCTACACCTTC. As protein: CASSSQGARSYGYTF. Looking up the rest from reference TRBV11-3 and TRBJ1-2 gives the full variable domain: EAGVVQSPRYKIIEKKQPVAFWCNPISGHNTLYWYLQNLGQGPELLIRYENEEAVDDSQLPKDRFSAERLKGVDSTLKIQPAELGDSAVYLCASSSQGARSYGYTFGSGTRLTVV.

This clone was seen just once. The chain has TRBV19 and TRBJ1-6; no clear D gene. The ends were cut back, 5 bases at V and 4 bases at J, with 9 bases in the middle. The length of the CDR3 is 14 residues. Germline loops: CDR1 LNHDA, CDR2 SQIVND (reference sequence). The CDR3: CASSEQPYNSPLHF. CDR3 in DNA: TGTGCCAGTAGTGAACAGCCTTATAATTCACCCCTCCACTTT.

This clone occurred once. The gene calls are TRBV30 and TRBJ2-1; tentative D call: TRBD2 (5 bases). Germline V lookup: CDR1 GTSNPN, CDR2 SVGIG (reference sequence). The CDR3 contains 13 residues. Trimming shortened V by 3 bases and J by 2 bases, and 8 bases separated the two germline ends. This chain's CDR3 is CAWSIGAYNEQFF. DNA for the CDR3: TGTGCCTGGAGCATCGGGGCCTACAATGAGCAGTTCTTC.

The chain joins TRBV6-6 to TRBJ1-1; D possibly corresponds to TRBD1 (6 bases). V gave up 2 bases and J gave up 4 bases, with 11 bases separating them. The CDR3 is 14 residues long. Germline V gives CDR1 MNHNY, CDR2 SVGAGI (reference sequence). DNA for the CDR3: TGTGCCAGCAGTTACCCCGTAGGGGGCACTGAAGCTTTCTTT. This gives the protein CASSYPVGGTEAFF.

J is TRBJ2-1 and V is TRBV2; D ambiguous. The CDR3 spans 16 residues. Trimming pared 3 bases from V and 0 bases from J, leaving 12 bases between. CDR1 and CDR2 (germline): SNHLY, FYNNEI. This chain's CDR3 is CASSESRLRSYNEQFF. The CDR3 region has the DNA TGTGCCAGCAGTGAGTCCAGGTTACGCTCCTACAATGAGCAGTTCTTC.

The CDR3 region is CASSPRGTAYSNQPQHF. The CDR3, as DNA: TGTGCCAGCAGTCCAAGGGGGACAGCTTATAGCAATCAGCCCCAGCATTTT. The chain employs TRBV6-6 and TRBJ1-5, with 7 bases fitting TRBD1. This CDR3 has 17 amino acids. The germline gives CDR1 MNHNY, CDR2 SVGAGI (reference sequence). J was trimmed by 0 bases and V by 5 bases; bases with no gene match: 10.

The chain joins TRBV29-1 to TRBJ2-1, with a possible D match to TRBD2 (7 bases). Trimming removed 4 bases from V and 6 bases from J, with 10 bases in between. The V gene's germline CDR1 is SQVTM and CDR2 ANQGSEA. This CDR3 comprises 12 residues. For the CDR3, the DNA is TGCAGCGTTGTAGGGGGGGGCAATGAGCAGTTCTTC. Its translation: CSVVGGGNEQFF.

This rearrangement joins TRBV25-1 to TRBJ1-3; D is undetermined. CDR1 MGHDK and CDR2 SYGVNS come from the germline V gene. This CDR3 region has 15 residues. V was pared by 3 bases and J by 0 bases, with 9 bases between. The DNA for the CDR3 is TGTGCCAGCAGTGATCCTTCCGGCTCTGGAAACACCATATATTTT. This codes for CASSDPSGSGNTIYF.

The chain recombines TRBV27 with TRBJ2-3, with D perhaps TRBD1 (6 bases). The germline gives CDR1 MNHEY, CDR2 SMNVEV (reference sequence). The CDR3 sequence is 15 residues long. Trimming stripped 3 bases from V and 6 bases from J, with 16 bases between. The CDR3 nucleotides are TGTGCCAGCAGTTTCTACGGACAGACCTCCGATACGCAGTATTTT. Protein product: CASSFYGQTSDTQYF.

The chain is built from TRBV15 and TRBJ2-7; D might be TRBD2 (5 bases). Germline CDR1 reads LNHNV; CDR2 reads YYDKDF (reference sequence). Between the trimmed V and J ends, which lost 4 bases and 0 bases, there was a span of 16 bases. This CDR3 region has 16 residues. CDR3 protein: CATSNLRTERSYEQYF. The CDR3 region has the DNA TGTGCCACCAGCAACTTAAGGACTGAACGCTCCTACGAGCAGTACTTC.

The chain couples TRBV3-1 (or the pseudogene TRBV3-2) to TRBJ2-7; 10 nucleotides match TRBD2. Germline V lookup: CDR1 LGHDT, CDR2 YNNKEL (reference sequence). With V trimmed by 6 bases and J by 1 base, 12 bases remained unmatched. The CDR3 spans 17 residues. The CDR3 reads CASSRDLLAGESYEQYF. Here the CDR3 DNA reads TGTGCCAGCAGTCGGGACCTTCTAGCGGGAGAGTCCTACGAGCAGTACTTC.

The V call is TRBV5-1, the J call TRBJ2-7; 9 bases fit TRBD2. Germline CDR1 and CDR2: SGHRS and YFSETQ. The CDR3 has 16 residues. Germline trimming cut 5 bases from V and 2 bases from J; bases unmatched to any gene: 11. The CDR3 nucleotides are TGCGCCAGCAGGGGGGGCGGGCTAGCGGGAACCTACGAGCAGTACTTC. It codes for CASRGGGLAGTYEQYF.